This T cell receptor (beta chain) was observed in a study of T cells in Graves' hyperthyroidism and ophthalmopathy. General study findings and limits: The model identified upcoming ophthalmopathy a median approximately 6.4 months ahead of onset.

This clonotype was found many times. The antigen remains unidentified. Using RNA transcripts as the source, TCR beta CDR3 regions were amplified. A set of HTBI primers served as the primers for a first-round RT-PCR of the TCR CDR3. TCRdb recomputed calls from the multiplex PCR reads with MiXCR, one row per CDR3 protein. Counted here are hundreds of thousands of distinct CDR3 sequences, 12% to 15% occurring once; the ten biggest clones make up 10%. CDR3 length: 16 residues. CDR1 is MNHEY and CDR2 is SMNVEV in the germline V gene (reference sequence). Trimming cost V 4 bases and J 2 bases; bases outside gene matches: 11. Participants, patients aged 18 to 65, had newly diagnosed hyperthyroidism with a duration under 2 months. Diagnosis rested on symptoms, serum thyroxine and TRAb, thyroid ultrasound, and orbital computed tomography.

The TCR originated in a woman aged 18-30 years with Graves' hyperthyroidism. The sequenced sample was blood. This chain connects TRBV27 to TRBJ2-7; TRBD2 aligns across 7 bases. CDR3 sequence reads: CASSSIAGRSPYEQYF. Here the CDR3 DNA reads TGTGCCAGCAGTTCAATAGCGGGCCGATCTCCCTACGAGCAGTACTTC.